A selection of T cell receptor beta chains follows, all from one sample in a study of T cell changes during pregnancy in multiple sclerosis. Method: immunoSEQ multiplex PCR; TCRdb's copy keeps in-frame clones and lacks some. The sample comprises 55,000 to 75,000 clones, roughly 91% of which are singletons, and 2% to 2.5% rests with the top ten. The material was peripheral blood, obtained in the third trimester of pregnancy. These TCRs come from a female donor in good health, enrolled as a control in a pregnancy study. CDR3s include the opening cysteine and the closing phenylalanine or tryptophan. Each record gives: J gene, V gene, D gene, clone size, CDR3 DNA, CDR3 protein. The D gene is left open where the match is weak. Clone size is stated in some rows and not others, as once, few, many or a class when expanded.

>TRBJ2-5|TRBV5-6|TRBD1|NA
TGTGCCAGCAGCCCTGGACAGGGGAAGGGGAAGACCCAGTACTTC
CASSPGQGKGKTQYF
>TRBJ1-1|TRBV11-2|TRBD1|NA
TGTGCCAGCAGGGACAGGGTGGGGATGAACACTGAAGCTTTCTTT
CASRDRVGMNTEAFF
>TRBJ1-2|TRBV25-1|NA|NA
TGTGCCAGCAGTGATTACTCTTCAGGGTATGGCTACACCTTC
CASSDYSSGYGYTF
>TRBJ2-1|TRBV25-1|NA|few
TGTGCCAGCGAGACGGAGACCTACCCGGCCGAGCAGTTCTTC
CASETETYPAEQFF
>TRBJ2-1|TRBV2|NA|NA
TGTGCCAGCATAGGTGGAGCCCCCCATGAGCAGTTCTTC
CASIGGAPHEQFF
>TRBJ2-5|TRBV29-1|NA|NA
TGCAGCGTTGAAATACAGGGGAGGGAGACCCAGTACTTC
CSVEIQGRETQYF
>TRBJ2-3|TRBV4-1|TRBD2|NA
TGCGCCAGCAGCCAAGTAGGCAGGGCGGGAGCAGATACGCAGTATTTT
CASSQVGRAGADTQYF
>TRBJ2-1|TRBV10-3|NA|NA
TGTGCCATCTCGCCAGGGGTTGGCAATGAGCAGTTCTTC
CAISPGVGNEQFF
>TRBJ1-2|TRBV6-6|NA|NA
TGTGCCAGCAGTTATCACGACAGGTCCAACTATGGCTACACCTTC
CASSYHDRSNYGYTF
>TRBJ2-7|TRBV9|NA|NA
TGTGCCAGCAGCGTAGTTGGCAGGGCCAGCGACGAGCAGTACTTC
CASSVVGRASDEQYF
>TRBJ2-7|TRBV5-4|NA|NA
TGTGCCAGCAGCTCCGGAGGTTTCTCCTACGAGCAGTACTTC
CASSSGGFSYEQYF
>TRBJ1-1|TRBV29-1|TRBD1|few
TGCAGCGTCGTAGGACAGGGGATAACCGCTGAAGCTTTCTTT
CSVVGQGITAEAFF
>TRBJ1-1|TRBV30|NA|NA
TGTGCCTGGAGCAGAAGGGAGTCTAAGGCTTTCTTT
CAWSRRESKAFF
>TRBJ2-7|TRBV7-7|TRBD2|NA
TGTGCTAGCAGCCCCGGGACTAGCGCCACCTACGAGCAGTACTTC
CASSPGTSATYEQYF
>TRBJ2-3|TRBV7-2|TRBD2|NA
TGTGCCAGCAGCCCAGGCGGGACTAGCGGGAAGTATTCGATGCGGTTT
CASSPGGTSGKYSMRF
>TRBJ2-7|TRBV5-4|TRBD1|NA
TGTGCCAGCAGCTCCCCGGACAGGGACTACGAGCAGTACTTC
CASSSPDRDYEQYF
>TRBJ2-1|TRBV5-1|TRBD2|NA
TGCGCCAGCAGCTTGGTGTCCGGCGGGAGGTGGGGAAATGAGCAGTTCTTC
CASSLVSGGRWGNEQFF
>TRBJ2-1|TRBV19|NA|few
TGTGCCAGTACCCCCGACAGGAGCTCCTACAATGAGCAGTTCTTC
CASTPDRSSYNEQFF
>TRBJ1-3|TRBV7-9|NA|NA
TGTGCCAGCAGTTCAGGACCTGGAGGTCCGGAGTATTTT
CASSSGPGGPEYF
>TRBJ1-3|TRBV6-1|TRBD1|NA
TGTGCCAGCACGCAGACAGGGGCTGGAAACACCATATATTTT
CASTQTGAGNTIYF
>TRBJ1-1|TRBV11-1|NA|NA
TGTGCCAGCAGCTTAGGCGGCGTCACTGAAGCTTTCTTT
CASSLGGVTEAFF
>TRBJ1-1|TRBV2|TRBD1|NA
TGTGCCAGCACCTTCACAACAGGGGGCGACGGAGCTTTCTTT
CASTFTTGGDGAFF
>TRBJ1-1|TRBV4-1|NA|NA
TGCGCCAGCAGCCCGTATACAGGGAGAAACACTGAAGCTTTCTTT
CASSPYTGRNTEAFF
>TRBJ1-1|TRBV25-1|NA|NA
TGTGCCAGCAGTGAAAGGCGCGGGAGGGGCACTGAAGCTTTCTTT
CASSERRGRGTEAFF
>TRBJ1-2|TRBV7-9|NA|NA
TGTGCCAGCAGCTTAAATCTGGGGGCGCGACATGGCTACACCTTC
CASSLNLGARHGYTF